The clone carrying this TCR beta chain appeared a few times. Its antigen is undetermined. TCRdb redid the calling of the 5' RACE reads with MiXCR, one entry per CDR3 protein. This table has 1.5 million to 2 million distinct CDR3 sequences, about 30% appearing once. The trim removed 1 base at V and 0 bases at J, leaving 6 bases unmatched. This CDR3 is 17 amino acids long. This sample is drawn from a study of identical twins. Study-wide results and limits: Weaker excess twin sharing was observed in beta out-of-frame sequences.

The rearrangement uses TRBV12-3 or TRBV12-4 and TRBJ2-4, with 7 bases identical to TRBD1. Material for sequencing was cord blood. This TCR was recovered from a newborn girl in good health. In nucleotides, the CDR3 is TGTGCCAGCAGTTTAGAGGACAGGTTCTTAGCCAAAAACATTCAGTACTTC. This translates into CASSLEDRFLAKNIQYF.